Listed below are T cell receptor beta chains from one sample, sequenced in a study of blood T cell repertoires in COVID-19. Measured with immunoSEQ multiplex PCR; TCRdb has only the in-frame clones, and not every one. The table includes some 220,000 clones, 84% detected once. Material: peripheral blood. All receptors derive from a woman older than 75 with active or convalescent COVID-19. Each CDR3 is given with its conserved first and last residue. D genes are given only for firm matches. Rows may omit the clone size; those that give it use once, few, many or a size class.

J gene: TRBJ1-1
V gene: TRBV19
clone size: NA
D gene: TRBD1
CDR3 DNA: TGTGCCACCTACCTAGGACAGGGGGCCGTCACTGAAGCTTTCTTT
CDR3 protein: CATYLGQGAVTEAFF

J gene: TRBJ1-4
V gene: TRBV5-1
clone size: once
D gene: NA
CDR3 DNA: TGCGCCAGCAGAGAGGGGGGGACTAATGAAAAACTGTTTTTT
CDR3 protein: CASREGGTNEKLFF

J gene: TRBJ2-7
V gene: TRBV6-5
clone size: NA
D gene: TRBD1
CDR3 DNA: TGTGCCAGCAGTCGAACCGGGACAGGACCCTACGAGCAGTACTTC
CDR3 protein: CASSRTGTGPYEQYF

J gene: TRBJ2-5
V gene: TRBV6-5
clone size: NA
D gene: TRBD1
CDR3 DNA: TGTGCCAGCAGGGTCACGGGACAGGGGATAGAGACCCAGTACTTC
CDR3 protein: CASRVTGQGIETQYF

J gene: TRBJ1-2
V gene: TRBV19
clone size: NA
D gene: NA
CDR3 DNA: TGTGCCAGTAGTATAGGGACAGCGTCTAACTATGGCTACACCTTC
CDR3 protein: CASSIGTASNYGYTF

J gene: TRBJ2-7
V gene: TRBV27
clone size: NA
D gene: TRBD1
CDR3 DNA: TGTGCCAGCAGTTTTCTCCCGACAGGGAACCTACAACAGCAGTACTTC
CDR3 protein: CASSFLPTGNLQQQYF

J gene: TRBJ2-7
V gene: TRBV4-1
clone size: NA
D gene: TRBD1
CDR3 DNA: TGCGCCAGCAGCCAAGGAGGGACAGCAACCTACGAGCAGTACTTC
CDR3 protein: CASSQGGTATYEQYF

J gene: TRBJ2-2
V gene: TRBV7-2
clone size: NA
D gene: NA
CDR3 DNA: TGTGCCAGTCAGTCGTTTGGCACCGGGGAGCTGTTTTTT
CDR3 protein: CASQSFGTGELFF

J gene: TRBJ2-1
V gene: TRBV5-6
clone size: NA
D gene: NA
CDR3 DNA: TGTGCCAGCAGCTTGTTCTCTACTGGGAGTTCCTCGTACAATGAGCAGTTCTTC
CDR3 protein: CASSLFSTGSSSYNEQFF

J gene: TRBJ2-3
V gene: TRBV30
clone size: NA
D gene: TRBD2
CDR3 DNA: TGTGCCTGGAGACCAGCGGGAGGGCCTGGGAGCACAGATACGCAGTATTTT
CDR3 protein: CAWRPAGGPGSTDTQYF

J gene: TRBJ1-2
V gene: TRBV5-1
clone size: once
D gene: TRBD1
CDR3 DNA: TGCGCCAGCAGCCTGACAGGGGAGTATAACTATGGCTACACCTTC
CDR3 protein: CASSLTGEYNYGYTF

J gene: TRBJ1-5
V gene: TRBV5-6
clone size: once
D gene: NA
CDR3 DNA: TGTGCCAGCAGCTTGTCAAGCCAGGGGTATCGGCCCCAGCATTTT
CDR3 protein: CASSLSSQGYRPQHF

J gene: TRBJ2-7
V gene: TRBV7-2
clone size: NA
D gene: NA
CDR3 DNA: TGTGCCAGCAGCTTAGCGCCTAGCTTAGATGAGGTCTACGAGCAGTACTTC
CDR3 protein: CASSLAPSLDEVYEQYF

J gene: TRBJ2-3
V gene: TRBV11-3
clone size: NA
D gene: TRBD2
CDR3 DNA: TGTGCCAGCAGCTCATCGACTAGCGGGGGGGCCCCCCGGTATTTT
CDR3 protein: CASSSSTSGGAPRYF

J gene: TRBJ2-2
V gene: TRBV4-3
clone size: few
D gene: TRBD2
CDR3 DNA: TGCGCCAGCTCTGGACTAGCGGGAGCGGGCACCGGGGAGCTGTTTTTT
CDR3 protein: CASSGLAGAGTGELFF

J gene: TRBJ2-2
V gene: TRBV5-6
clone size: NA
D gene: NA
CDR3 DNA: TGTGCCAGCAGCTTTGGGCCAAACACCGGGGAGCTGTTTTTT
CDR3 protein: CASSFGPNTGELFF